This is a list of T cell receptor beta chains from one sample in a study of blood T cell repertoires in COVID-19. Using immunoSEQ multiplex PCR, the repertoire was profiled, and TCRdb retains in-frame clones only, with some absent. The repertoire holds about 150,000 clones, around 82% seen once, with around 45% in the top ten. The sequenced sample was peripheral blood. The receptors originated from a human donor in a cohort sampled during active COVID-19. Each CDR3 is given with its conserved first and last residue. A D gene is named only where the DNA matches it firmly. The size entry is marked missing in some rows and otherwise reads once, few, many or a size class.

J gene	V gene	CDR3 length	clone size	D gene	CDR3 DNA	CDR3 protein
TRBJ2-3	TRBV27	16	NA	NA	TGTGCCAGCAGTTATATAGGAGGAGGGAGGACAGATACGCAGTATTTT	CASSYIGGGRTDTQYF
TRBJ1-4	TRBV19	15	NA	NA	TGTGCCAGTAGAAATACTCGGGAAGTGAGTGAAAAACTGTTTTTT	CASRNTREVSEKLFF
TRBJ2-3	TRBV5-6	15	NA	TRBD2	TGTGCCAGCAGCTTGCCTAGCGGGGGTACAGATACGCAGTATTTT	CASSLPSGGTDTQYF
TRBJ2-3	TRBV9	14	NA	NA	TGTGCCAGCGGGACTTCGCCTAGCACAGATACGCAGTATTTT	CASGTSPSTDTQYF
TRBJ2-1	TRBV3-1/TRBV3-2	14	NA	NA	TGTGCCAGCAGCCAGGTCCGGCGGTTGGGTGAGCAGTTCTTC	CASSQVRRLGEQFF
TRBJ1-2	TRBV19	16	NA	TRBD1	TGTGCCAGTACCCTCCGGACAGGGGTTTATAACTATGGCTACACCTTC	CASTLRTGVYNYGYTF
TRBJ2-1	TRBV20-1	16	NA	TRBD2	TGCAGTGCTAGTAGTATTCGGGCTAGCGGGAGGAATGAGCAGTTCTTC	CSASSIRASGRNEQFF
TRBJ1-4	TRBV10-1	14	NA	NA	TGCGCCAGCAGTGAGTCCCCCTACAATGAAAAACTGTTTTTT	CASSESPYNEKLFF
TRBJ2-3	TRBV5-1	14	NA	NA	TGCGCCAGCAGCAGGGACTCGGGTTCAGATACGCAGTATTTT	CASSRDSGSDTQYF
TRBJ2-5	TRBV19	14	NA	TRBD1	TGTGCCAGTAGCGGGGACAGGGGGCGAGAGACCCAGTACTTC	CASSGDRGRETQYF
TRBJ1-4	TRBV5-1	15	NA	TRBD1	TGCGCCAGCAGCTTCTCCGGGACAGGGAAGGAAAAACTGTTTTTT	CASSFSGTGKEKLFF
TRBJ2-5	TRBV4-2	16	NA	NA	TGTGCCAGCAGCCAAGAACTTGCCCAGGGGCGGGAGACCCAGTACTTC	CASSQELAQGRETQYF
TRBJ1-2	TRBV4-1	15	NA	NA	TGCGCCAGCAGCCAAGAAGTACAGGGAAGGAAAGGCTACACCTTC	CASSQEVQGRKGYTF
TRBJ2-3	TRBV18	14	NA	TRBD1	TGTGCCAGCTCTCCCGGGACAGGGGCCGATACGCAGTATTTT	CASSPGTGADTQYF
TRBJ2-2	TRBV9	15	NA	TRBD1	TGTGCCAGCAGCCAAGGACAGGGGAACACCGGGGAGCTGTTTTTT	CASSQGQGNTGELFF
TRBJ2-6	TRBV9	18	NA	NA	TGTGCCAGCAGCGTCTCCGGGACACGGAGGTCTGGGGCCAACGTCCTGACTTTC	CASSVSGTRRSGANVLTF
TRBJ1-2	TRBV9	14	NA	NA	TGTGCCAGCAGCCCTTCCGGACACGGAGGGGGCTACACCTTC	CASSPSGHGGGYTF
TRBJ2-3	TRBV9	15	NA	TRBD2	TGTGCCAGCAGCGTACGGCGGGAGAGCACAGATACGCAGTATTTT	CASSVRRESTDTQYF
TRBJ2-3	TRBV6-5	13	NA	NA	TGTGCCAGCAGGCAACAGGGCACAGATACGCAGTATTTT	CASRQQGTDTQYF
TRBJ2-5	TRBV4-3	14	NA	TRBD1	TGCGCCAGCAGCCTACAGGGGGCTGGTGAGACCCAGTACTTC	CASSLQGAGETQYF
TRBJ1-1	TRBV11-3	16	NA	NA	TGTGCCAGCAGCGCCGGAGTGTCTCGGGGGGACACTGAAGCTTTCTTT	CASSAGVSRGDTEAFF
TRBJ1-2	TRBV29-1	12	NA	NA	TGCAGCGGAGGAGAGGGTGGCTATGGCTACACCTTC	CSGGEGGYGYTF
TRBJ1-2	TRBV2	12	NA	NA	TGTGCCAGCAGCATTGACAGTTATGGCTACACCTTC	CASSIDSYGYTF
TRBJ2-2	TRBV3-1/TRBV3-2	15	NA	TRBD1	TGTGCCAGCAGCCAGGGACAGGGAATCTTAGGGGAGCTGTTTTTT	CASSQGQGILGELFF
TRBJ2-7	TRBV13	14	NA	TRBD1	TGTGCCAGCAGCGCATACAGGGGGTCCTACGAGCAGTACTTC	CASSAYRGSYEQYF
TRBJ1-2	TRBV6-2/TRBV6-3	14	NA	TRBD1	TGTGCCAGCAGTACCCGGGACAGGGACTATGGCTACACCTTC	CASSTRDRDYGYTF
TRBJ2-5	TRBV2	14	NA	NA	TGTGCCAGCAGTCTAGGACAAGTGGGAGAGACCCAGTACTTC	CASSLGQVGETQYF
TRBJ2-1	TRBV6-2/TRBV6-3	13	NA	NA	TGTGCCAGCAGCCGGGGAGCTAACAATGAGCAGTTCTTC	CASSRGANNEQFF
TRBJ1-5	TRBV4-1	15	few	TRBD1	TGCGCCAGCAGCCAAAACAGGGGGCTCGGCCAGCCCCAGCATTTT	CASSQNRGLGQPQHF
TRBJ2-3	TRBV15	18	NA	NA	TGTGCCACCAGCAGAGATTCGGCAGGGCGGTTAGTTGCAGATACGCAGTATTTT	CATSRDSAGRLVADTQYF
TRBJ1-1	TRBV2	12	few	NA	TGTGCCAGGGGCGACAGTCGCTTTGAAGCTTTCTTT	CARGDSRFEAFF
TRBJ2-2	TRBV4-1	15	NA	NA	TGCGCCAGCAGCCAAGAGATAGCCAGAGCCGGGGAGCTGTTTTTT	CASSQEIARAGELFF
TRBJ2-2	TRBV3-1/TRBV3-2	17	NA	TRBD2	TGTGCCGGACTCCACTGGAAAGCGGGGGGGCAGACCGGGGAGCTGTTTTTT	CAGLHWKAGGQTGELFF
TRBJ1-2	TRBV5-4	17	NA	TRBD1	TGTGCCAGCAGCGTCCGGGACAGGGAGACCGGGTCCTATGGCTACACCTTC	CASSVRDRETGSYGYTF
TRBJ1-5	TRBV4-1	16	once	NA	TGCGCCAGCAGCCAAGATCTTGGGAGGACCAATCAGCCCCAGCATTTT	CASSQDLGRTNQPQHF
TRBJ1-1	TRBV5-3	13	NA	NA	TGTGCCAGAAGCTTGGCACAGAACACTGAAGCTTTCTTT	CARSLAQNTEAFF
TRBJ2-1	TRBV9	14	NA	NA	TGTGCCAGCAGCGTAGTAAGCGGTTCAAATGAGCAGTTCTTC	CASSVVSGSNEQFF